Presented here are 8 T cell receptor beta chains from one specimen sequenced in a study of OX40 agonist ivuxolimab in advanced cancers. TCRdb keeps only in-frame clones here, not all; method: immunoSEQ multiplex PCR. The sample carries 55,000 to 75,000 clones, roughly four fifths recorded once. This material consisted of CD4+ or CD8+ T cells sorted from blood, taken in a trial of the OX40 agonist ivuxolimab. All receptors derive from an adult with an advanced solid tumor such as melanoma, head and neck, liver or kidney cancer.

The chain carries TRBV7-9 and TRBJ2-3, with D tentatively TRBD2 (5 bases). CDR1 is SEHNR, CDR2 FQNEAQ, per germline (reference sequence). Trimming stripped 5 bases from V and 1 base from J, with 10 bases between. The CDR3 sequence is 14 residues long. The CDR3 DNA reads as TGTGCCAGCAGCCGGATCGGGGGCACAGATACGCAGTATTTT. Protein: CASSRIGGTDTQYF.

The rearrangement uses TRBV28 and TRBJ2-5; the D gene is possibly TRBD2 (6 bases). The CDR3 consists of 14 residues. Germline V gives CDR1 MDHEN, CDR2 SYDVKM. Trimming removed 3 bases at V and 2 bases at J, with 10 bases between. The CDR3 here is CASSFHRGQETQYF. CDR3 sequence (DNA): TGTGCCAGCAGTTTTCACCGGGGGCAAGAGACCCAGTACTTC.

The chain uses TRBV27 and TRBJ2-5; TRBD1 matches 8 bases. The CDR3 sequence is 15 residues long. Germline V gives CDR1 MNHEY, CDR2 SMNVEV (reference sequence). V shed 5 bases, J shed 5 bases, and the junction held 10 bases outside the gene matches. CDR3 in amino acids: CASSPKTGVGETQYF. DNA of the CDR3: TGTGCCAGCAGTCCAAAGACAGGGGTTGGGGAGACCCAGTACTTC.

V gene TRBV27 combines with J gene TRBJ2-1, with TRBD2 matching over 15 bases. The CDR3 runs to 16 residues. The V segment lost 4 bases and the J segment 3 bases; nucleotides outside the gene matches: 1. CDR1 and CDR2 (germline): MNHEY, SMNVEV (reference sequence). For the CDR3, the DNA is TGTGCCAGCAGTTCGGGACTAGCGGGAGGCTACAATGAGCAGTTCTTC. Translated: CASSSGLAGGYNEQFF.

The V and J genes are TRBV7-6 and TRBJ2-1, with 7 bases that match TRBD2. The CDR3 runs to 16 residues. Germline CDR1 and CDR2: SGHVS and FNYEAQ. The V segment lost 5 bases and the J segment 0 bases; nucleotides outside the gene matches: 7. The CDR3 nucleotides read TGTGCCAGCAGCCCAACATCGGGGGGCTCCTACAATGAGCAGTTCTTC. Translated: CASSPTSGGSYNEQFF. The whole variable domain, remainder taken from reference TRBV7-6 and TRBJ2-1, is GAGVSQSPRYKVTKRGQDVALRCDPISGHVSLYWYRQALGQGPEFLTYFNYEAQQDKSGLPNDRFSAERPEGSISTLTIQRTEQRDSAMYRCASSPTSGGSYNEQFFGPGTRLTVL.

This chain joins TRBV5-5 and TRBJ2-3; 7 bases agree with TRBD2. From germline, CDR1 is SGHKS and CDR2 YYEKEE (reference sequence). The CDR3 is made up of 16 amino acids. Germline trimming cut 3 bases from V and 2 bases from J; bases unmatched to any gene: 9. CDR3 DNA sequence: TGTGCCAGCAGCTCCGGGACTACCCTGATCACAGATACGCAGTATTTT. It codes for CASSSGTTLITDTQYF.

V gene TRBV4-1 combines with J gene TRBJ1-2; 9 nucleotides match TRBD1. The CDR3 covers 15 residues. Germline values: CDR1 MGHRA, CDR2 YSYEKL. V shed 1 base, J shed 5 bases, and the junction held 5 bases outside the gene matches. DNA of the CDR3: TGCGCCAGCAGCCAAGGCGACAGGGGGGAGTATGGCTACACCTTC. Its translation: CASSQGDRGEYGYTF.

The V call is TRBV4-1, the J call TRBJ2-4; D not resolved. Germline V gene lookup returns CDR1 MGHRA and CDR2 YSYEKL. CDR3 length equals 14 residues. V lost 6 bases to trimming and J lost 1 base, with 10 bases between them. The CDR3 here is CASSSSEAKNIQYF. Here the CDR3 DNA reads TGCGCCAGCAGTTCATCCGAGGCCAAAAACATTCAGTACTTC.